The 8 T cell receptor beta chains in this list originate from one sample, sequenced in a study of blood T cell repertoires in COVID-19. Assay used: immunoSEQ multiplex PCR; TCRdb lists only in-frame clones, some missing. In the table there are around 200,000 clones, approximately 87% of which are singletons. Sequencing was done on a sample of peripheral blood. These receptors all come from a woman between 18 and 30 years old who had recovered from COVID-19.

The CDR3 loop reads CASSQRGSSGNTIYF. The DNA of the CDR3 is TGTGCCAGCAGCCAAAGAGGGAGCTCTGGAAACACCATATATTTT. The chain recombines TRBV4-2 with TRBJ1-3; the D is unclear. V lost 2 bases, J lost 0 bases, and 8 bases lay in between. CDR1 is LGHNA, CDR2 YNFKEQ, per germline. This CDR3 spans 15 amino acids.

The rearrangement uses TRBV28 and TRBJ1-1, with D perhaps matching TRBD1 (6 bases). The length of the CDR3 is 14 residues. CDR1 and CDR2 from the germline V gene are MDHEN and SYDVKM. V lost 2 bases and J 2 bases, leaving 9 bases between the germline ends. In DNA, the CDR3 is TGTGCCAGCAGTTTAAGGACAGCAAACACTGAAGCTTTCTTT. Translated, it gives CASSLRTANTEAFF.

The rearrangement joins TRBV24-1 to TRBJ2-7; 7 bases map to TRBD1. The CDR3 sequence is 14 residues long. CDR1 and CDR2 (germline): KGHDR, SFDVKD. V dropped 5 bases and J dropped 2; count of bases not matched to a gene: 5. The CDR3 nucleotides are TGTGCCACCAGTGCCGGGACAGAAGCCTACGAGCAGTACTTC. It codes for CATSAGTEAYEQYF.

V gene TRBV6-1 combines with J gene TRBJ1-5, with 7 nucleotides matching TRBD1. V lost 1 base to trimming and J lost 6 bases; unmatched junction nucleotides: 3. Germline V gene sequence: CDR1 MNHNS, CDR2 SASEGT. The CDR3 totals 14 residues. The CDR3 nucleotides are TGTGCCAGCAGTGAAGGGACAGGCGGTCAGCCCCAGCATTTT. This sequence encodes CASSEGTGGQPQHF.

V gene TRBV4-2 combines with J gene TRBJ1-3; the D is unclear. V was cut by 0 bases and J by 0 bases, with 6 bases left in between. Germline assignment: CDR1 LGHNA and CDR2 YNFKEQ. The CDR3 spans 15 residues. In nucleotides, the CDR3 is TGTGCCAGCAGCCAAGATATGGCCTCTGGAAACACCATATATTTT. It encodes CASSQDMASGNTIYF.

The rearrangement links TRBV19 to TRBJ1-1; TRBD1 matches at 8 bases. With V trimmed by 6 bases and J by 2 bases, 8 bases remained unmatched. Germline V lookup: CDR1 LNHDA, CDR2 SQIVND (reference sequence). CDR3 length: 15 amino acids. The CDR3 loop reads CASSPDRGANTEAFF. The CDR3 nucleotides read TGTGCCAGTAGCCCCGACAGGGGTGCTAACACTGAAGCTTTCTTT.

The V call is TRBV12-3 or TRBV12-4, the J call TRBJ1-1, with D uncertain. Trimming took 3 bases from V and 1 from J, leaving 6 bases between them. The CDR3 is 13 residues long. The CDR3: CASSLQENTEAFF. The CDR3 nucleotides are TGTGCCAGCAGTTTGCAGGAGAACACTGAAGCTTTCTTT.

On this clone itself: A read error may account for a junction end that differs from germline. Other DNA sequences within the sample encode an identical CDR3. This sequence joins TRBV2 and TRBJ1-2; D perhaps matches TRBD1 (5 bases). The CDR3 sequence is 13 residues long. Germline V CDR1 and CDR2: SNHLY, FYNNEI. The CDR3 protein is CASREDSNYGYTF. The CDR3 DNA is TGTGCCAGCAGGGAAGACAGCAACTATGGCTACACCTTC.